These 30 T cell receptor beta chains were all obtained from the same sample, sequenced in a study of control samples from healthy donors and cancer patients. Data came from immunoSEQ multiplex PCR; TCRdb stores just in-frame clones and leaves some out. The table includes about 100,000 clones, about 90% detected once. The sequenced sample consisted of blood. The receptor set was obtained from a woman between 50 and 59 years old in good health.

The CDR3 loop reads CASSWGGRPQETQYF. As DNA, the CDR3 is TGTGCCAGCAGCTGGGGGGGCAGGCCCCAAGAGACCCAGTACTTC. The genes are TRBV5-5 and TRBJ2-5; D is possibly TRBD2 (7 bases). The V gene's germline CDR1 is SGHKS and CDR2 YYEKEE (reference sequence). The CDR3 is made up of 15 amino acids. V dropped 3 bases and J dropped 1 base, with 13 bases sitting between them.

This chain joins TRBV4-1 and TRBJ2-3; D is possibly TRBD1 or TRBD2 (5 bases each). The CDR3 totals 16 residues. The V and J ends lost 1 base and 4 bases respectively, with 15 bases between them. The germline V gene encodes CDR1 MGHRA and CDR2 YSYEKL. The CDR3 DNA reads TGCGCCAGCAGCCAAGCCCCGCCAGGGCGGGCAGATACGCAGTATTTT. It codes for CASSQAPPGRADTQYF.

This clone was observed once. The chain links TRBV7-3 to TRBJ2-6; D uncertain. Trimming took 4 bases from V and 1 from J, leaving 8 bases between them. Germline CDR1 SGHTA, CDR2 FQGTGA. The CDR3 contains 15 residues. CDR3 sequence: CASSSTVSGANVLTF. DNA of the CDR3: TGTGCCAGCAGCTCCACAGTGTCTGGGGCCAACGTCCTGACTTTC.

V gene TRBV20-1 combines with J gene TRBJ1-6; D is unclear. This CDR3 comprises 14 residues. V dropped 3 bases and J dropped 9 bases, with 15 bases sitting between them. Germline assignment: CDR1 DFQATT and CDR2 SNEGSKA (reference sequence). The CDR3 DNA sequence: TGCAGTGCTAGTAACGGGCCCTTTAGTTCACCCCTCCACTTT. Translated, it gives CSASNGPFSSPLHF.

This clone has just a few counts. V and J are TRBV30 and TRBJ2-1; TRBD1 matches at 7 bases. The V gene end was trimmed by 2 bases and the J gene end by 12 bases; junction bases not matched to a gene: 10. CDR3 length: 13 amino acids. Germline CDR1 reads GTSNPN; CDR2 reads SVGIG (reference sequence). The CDR3 reads CAWSRTGTMRQFF. The CDR3, as DNA: TGTGCCTGGAGTCGGACAGGTACAATGAGGCAGTTCTTC.

The chain employs TRBV6-5 and TRBJ1-1; 7 bases line up with TRBD1. The CDR3 runs to 13 residues. The V gene's germline CDR1 is MNHEY and CDR2 SVGAGI. The V gene end was trimmed by 6 bases and the J gene end by 1 base; junction bases not matched to a gene: 2. CDR3 coding DNA: TGTGCCAGCAGGGGACAGAAGAACACTGAAGCTTTCTTT. Its translation: CASRGQKNTEAFF.

The chain uses TRBV30 and TRBJ1-5; D is perhaps TRBD1 (6 bases). The CDR3 contains 15 residues. Looked up from germline, CDR1 is GTSNPN and CDR2 is SVGIG (reference sequence). V lost 3 bases to trimming and J lost 1 base, with 13 bases between them. The CDR3 loop is CAWSGGGLSNQPQHF. The DNA for the CDR3 is TGTGCCTGGAGCGGAGGGGGTCTAAGCAATCAGCCCCAGCATTTT.

The V gene is TRBV19, the J gene TRBJ2-4, with unresolved D. CDR3 length equals 12 residues. V was pared by 8 bases and J by 5 bases, with 10 bases between. Germline-derived CDR1 and CDR2 are LNHDA and SQIVND (reference sequence). The CDR3 region is CASSSRQNIQYF. As DNA, the CDR3 is TGTGCCAGTTCCAGTCGACAAAACATTCAGTACTTC. Filled out from reference TRBV19 and TRBJ2-4, the complete variable domain reads DGGITQSPKYLFRKEGQNVTLSCEQNLNHDAMYWYRQDPGQGLRLIYYSQIVNDFQKGDIAEGYSVSREKKESFPLTVTSAQKNPTAFYLCASSSRQNIQYFGAGTRLSVL.

The rearrangement uses TRBV7-3 and TRBJ1-5, with D perhaps matching TRBD1 (6 bases). The germline V gene encodes CDR1 SGHTA and CDR2 FQGTGA. V was clipped by 5 bases and J by 2 bases, with 13 bases between them. The CDR3 length is 15 residues. The DNA for the CDR3 is TGTGCCAGCAGCCCCGGGGGCCCGGGCAATCAGCCCCAGCATTTT. This translates into CASSPGGPGNQPQHF.

The chain links TRBV11-3 to TRBJ2-2, with 12 positions matching TRBD2. The V and J ends lost 5 bases and 0 bases, in that order; junction bases with no gene match: 4. From germline, CDR1 is SGHNT and CDR2 YENEEA. The CDR3 is made up of 17 amino acids. CDR3 nucleotides: TGTGCCAGCAGCCCCAGACTAGCGGGAGCGAACACCGGGGAGCTGTTTTTT. Its translation: CASSPRLAGANTGELFF.

The chain combines TRBV10-3 with TRBJ2-3, with 7 bases matching TRBD1. The CDR3 length is 14 residues. Germline trimming cut 3 bases from V and 0 bases from J; bases unmatched to any gene: 0. Germline-derived CDR1 and CDR2 are ENHRY and SYGVKD. CDR3: CAISEGGSTDTQYF. CDR3 DNA sequence: TGTGCCATCAGTGAAGGGGGCAGCACAGATACGCAGTATTTT.

The V and J genes are TRBV19 and TRBJ1-1; 8 bases line up with TRBD1. The CDR3 extends over 16 amino acids. V was clipped by 0 bases and J by 0 bases; unmatched bases: 3. CDR1 and CDR2 from the germline V gene are LNHDA and SQIVND (reference sequence). CDR3 loop: CASSIDSGGVNTEAFF. CDR3 nucleotides: TGTGCCAGTAGTATAGACTCAGGGGGCGTGAACACTGAAGCTTTCTTT.

The chain recombines TRBV6-2 or TRBV6-3 with TRBJ2-5, with TRBD2 matching 8 bases. The germline CDR1 and CDR2 sequences are MNHEY and SVGEGT. The CDR3 totals 16 residues. V trimming: 5 bases; J trimming: 2 bases; junction bases outside the gene matches: 10. The CDR3 here is CASSRREGGLQETQYF. CDR3 in DNA: TGTGCCAGCAGTAGACGGGAGGGTGGCCTACAAGAGACCCAGTACTTC.

V and J are TRBV19 and TRBJ2-2; the D is unclear. This CDR3 spans 13 amino acids. V was pared by 4 bases and J by 2 bases, with 5 bases between. Germline V lookup: CDR1 LNHDA, CDR2 SQIVND (reference sequence). This CDR3 is CASSTHNTGELFF. The CDR3 coding sequence is TGTGCCAGTAGTACTCATAACACCGGGGAGCTGTTTTTT.

This clone occurred a few times. This rearrangement joins TRBV11-2 to TRBJ1-1, with D tentatively TRBD1 (5 bases). Germline loops: CDR1 SGHAT, CDR2 FQNNGV. The CDR3 length is 15 residues. V dropped 5 bases and J dropped 1 base, with 14 bases sitting between them. The CDR3 here is CASSPRGRSNTEAFF. The CDR3 DNA reads as TGTGCCAGCAGCCCCCGGGGCAGGTCGAACACTGAAGCTTTCTTT.

V is TRBV6-2 or TRBV6-3 and J is TRBJ2-1; D may be TRBD1 (6 bases). The CDR3 is made up of 16 amino acids. In germline, CDR1 is MNHEY, CDR2 SVGEGT. The germline V and J ends were trimmed by 4 bases and 4 bases, with 17 bases remaining between them. The CDR3 DNA sequence: TGTGCCAGCAGTTCCTTGACTCGGACAGTTTACAATGAGCAGTTCTTC. Translated: CASSSLTRTVYNEQFF.

The chain joins TRBV5-1 to TRBJ2-5; possibly TRBD1 or TRBD2 for D (5 bases each). Germline assignment: CDR1 SGHRS and CDR2 YFSETQ. The CDR3 totals 15 residues. Deletions cut 1 base from V and 3 bases from J, with 13 bases between. The CDR3 sequence is CASSLLLQEEETQYF. CDR3 nucleotides: TGCGCCAGCAGCTTGCTATTACAGGAGGAAGAGACCCAGTACTTC.

The chain carries TRBV2 and TRBJ1-6, with 8 bases aligning to TRBD1. After removal of 8 bases from V and 4 bases from J, the junction contained 7 bases not matched to a gene. The CDR3 totals 15 residues. Per germline, CDR1 SNHLY and CDR2 FYNNEI. CDR3 coding DNA: TGTGCCAGCCGGCCAGGGGGCGCGTATAATTCACCCCTCCACTTT. Translation: CASRPGGAYNSPLHF.

This clone was seen more than once but under ten times. This chain connects TRBV28 to TRBJ1-1, with a possible D match to TRBD1 (6 bases). Trimming took 8 bases from V and 0 from J, leaving 13 bases between them. Germline CDR1 and CDR2: MDHEN and SYDVKM. This CDR3 contains 14 residues. The CDR3 protein is CASAQQGMNTEAFF. CDR3 DNA sequence: TGTGCCAGCGCCCAACAGGGAATGAACACTGAAGCTTTCTTT.

The chain has TRBV7-9 and TRBJ1-3; D gene unclear. V dropped 8 bases and J dropped 4 bases, with 9 bases sitting between them. This CDR3 comprises 12 residues. Germline CDR1 reads SEHNR; CDR2 reads FQNEAQ (reference sequence). CDR3 sequence reads: CASVSQGNTIYF. DNA for the CDR3: TGTGCCAGCGTCTCGCAGGGAAACACCATATATTTT. The variable domain in full, completed from reference TRBV7-9 and TRBJ1-3, reads DTGVSQNPRHKITKRGQNVTFRCDPISEHNRLYWYRQTLGQGPEFLTYFQNEAQLEKSRLLSDRFSAERPKGSFSTLEIQRTEQGDSAMYLCASVSQGNTIYFGEGSWLTVV.

This chain links TRBV4-1 with TRBJ2-5; D may be TRBD2 (6 bases). Germline assignment: CDR1 MGHRA and CDR2 YSYEKL. Trimming took off 3 bases at V and 0 bases at J, with 11 bases between the two ends. This CDR3 has 15 amino acids. CDR3 residues: CASSHLLAHQETQYF. As DNA, the CDR3 is TGCGCCAGCAGCCACCTACTAGCCCACCAAGAGACCCAGTACTTC.

The chain uses TRBV7-8 and TRBJ1-1; D is uncertain. There are 13 residues in the CDR3. Germline V gene lookup returns CDR1 SGHVS and CDR2 FQNEAQ. Trimming took off 1 base at V and 0 bases at J, with 3 bases between the two ends. CDR3 nucleotides: TGTGCCAGCAGCTTAGACGTGAACACTGAAGCTTTCTTT. It translates to CASSLDVNTEAFF.

This chain links TRBV7-2 with TRBJ2-1; 8 positions match TRBD2. The trim removed 8 bases at V and 10 bases at J, leaving 13 bases unmatched. This CDR3 has 14 amino acids. Germline CDR1 and CDR2: SGHTA and FQGNSA. CDR3: CASRKATRTSEQFF. CDR3 coding DNA: TGTGCCAGCCGAAAGGCTACCAGGACTAGCGAGCAGTTCTTC.

This clone was seen more than once but under ten times. The V and J genes are TRBV5-1 and TRBJ2-7; maybe TRBD2 (6 bases). Deletions cut 7 bases from V and 0 bases from J, with 11 bases between. CDR1 and CDR2 from the germline V gene are SGHRS and YFSETQ. The CDR3 has 13 residues. CDR3 sequence reads: CASGEDYSYEQYF. CDR3 sequence (DNA): TGCGCCAGCGGTGAGGACTACTCCTACGAGCAGTACTTC.

This chain joins TRBV10-3 and TRBJ1-3; TRBD1 might be the D (5 bases). The CDR3 runs 15 residues. Trimming took off 2 bases at V and 4 bases at J, with 12 bases between the two ends. Looked up from germline, CDR1 is ENHRY and CDR2 is SYGVKD. The CDR3, as DNA: TGTGCCATCAGTGAGGTGCAGGGCCTGGGAAACACCATATATTTT. Protein: CAISEVQGLGNTIYF.

The CDR3: CASSSALNEQFF. In nucleotides, the CDR3 is TGTGCCAGCAGCTCGGCCTTAAATGAGCAGTTCTTC. This rearrangement joins TRBV5-6 to TRBJ2-1; D uncertain. Between the trimmed V and J ends, which lost 3 bases and 7 bases, there was a span of 8 bases. The CDR3 has 12 amino acids. The V gene's germline CDR1 is SGHDT and CDR2 YYEEEE.

The chain links TRBV19 to TRBJ1-4, with unresolved D. Trimming cost V 3 bases and J 5 bases, with 19 bases left between them. CDR3 size: 17 residues. Germline loops: CDR1 LNHDA, CDR2 SQIVND (reference sequence). The CDR3 nucleotides read TGTGCCAGTAGTATCGACCCCGGGATAACAGAGAATGAAAAACTGTTTTTT. As protein: CASSIDPGITENEKLFF.

V is TRBV27 and J is TRBJ1-2, with TRBD1 as a possible D gene (5 bases). There are 15 residues in the CDR3. V lost 2 bases and J lost 4, with 14 bases in between. Germline values: CDR1 MNHEY, CDR2 SMNVEV (reference sequence). Here the CDR3 reads CASSLAGWDGYGYTF. The CDR3 region has the DNA TGTGCCAGCAGTTTAGCAGGGTGGGACGGCTATGGCTACACCTTC.

V is TRBV2 and J is TRBJ2-2; weak D call: TRBD2 (6 bases). The CDR3 covers 16 residues. Germline CDR1 and CDR2: SNHLY and FYNNEI. V gave up 6 bases and J gave up 0 bases, with 14 bases separating them. The CDR3 is CASRPAGTANTGELFF. CDR3 nucleotides: TGTGCCAGCAGGCCCGCGGGGACGGCGAACACCGGGGAGCTGTTTTTT.

This clone was counted a few times. This chain connects TRBV30 to TRBJ1-2; 7 nucleotides match TRBD1. Germline loops: CDR1 GTSNPN, CDR2 SVGIG (reference sequence). Trimming removed 0 bases from V and 4 bases from J; junction bases left unmatched: 2. CDR3 length equals 13 residues. DNA for the CDR3: TGTGCCTGGAGTGTTAGGGACAGCTATGGCTACACCTTC. Translation gives CAWSVRDSYGYTF.